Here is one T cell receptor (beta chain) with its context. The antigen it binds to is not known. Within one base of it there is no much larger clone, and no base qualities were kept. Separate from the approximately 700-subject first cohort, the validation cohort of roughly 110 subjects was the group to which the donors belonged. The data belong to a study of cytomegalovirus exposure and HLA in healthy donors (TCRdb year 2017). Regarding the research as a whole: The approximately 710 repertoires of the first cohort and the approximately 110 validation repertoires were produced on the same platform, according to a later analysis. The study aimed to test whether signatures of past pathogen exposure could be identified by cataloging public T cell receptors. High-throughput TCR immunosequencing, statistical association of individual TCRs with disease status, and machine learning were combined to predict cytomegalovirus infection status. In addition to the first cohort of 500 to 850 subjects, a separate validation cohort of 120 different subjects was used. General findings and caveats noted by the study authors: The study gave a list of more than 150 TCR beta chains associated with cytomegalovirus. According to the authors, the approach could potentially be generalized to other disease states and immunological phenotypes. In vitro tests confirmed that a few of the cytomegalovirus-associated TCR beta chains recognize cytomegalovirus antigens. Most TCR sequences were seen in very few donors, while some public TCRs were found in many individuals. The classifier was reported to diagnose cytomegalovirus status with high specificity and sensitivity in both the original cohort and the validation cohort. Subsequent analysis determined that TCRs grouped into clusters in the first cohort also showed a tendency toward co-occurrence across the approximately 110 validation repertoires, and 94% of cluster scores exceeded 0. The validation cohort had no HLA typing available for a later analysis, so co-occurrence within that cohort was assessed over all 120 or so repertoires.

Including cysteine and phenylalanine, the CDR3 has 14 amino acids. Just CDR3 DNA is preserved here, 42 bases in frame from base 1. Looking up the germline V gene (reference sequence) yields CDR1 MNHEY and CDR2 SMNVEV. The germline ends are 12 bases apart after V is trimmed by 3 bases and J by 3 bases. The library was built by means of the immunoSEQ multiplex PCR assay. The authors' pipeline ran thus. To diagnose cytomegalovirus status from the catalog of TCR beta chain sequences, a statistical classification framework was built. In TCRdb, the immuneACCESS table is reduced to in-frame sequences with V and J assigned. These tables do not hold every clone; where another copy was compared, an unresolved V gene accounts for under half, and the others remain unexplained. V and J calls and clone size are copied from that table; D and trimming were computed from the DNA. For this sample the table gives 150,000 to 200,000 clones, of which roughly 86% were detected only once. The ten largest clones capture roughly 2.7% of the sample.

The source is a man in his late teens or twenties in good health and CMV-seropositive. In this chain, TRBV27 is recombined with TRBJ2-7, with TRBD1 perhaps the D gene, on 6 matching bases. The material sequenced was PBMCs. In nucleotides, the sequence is TGTGCCAGCAGTTTCGGACAGACCAACTACGAGCAGTACTTC. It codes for CASSFGQTNYEQYF.